The clone carrying this TCR beta chain has a handful of counts. Antigen unknown. This sample stems from a study of shared clonotypes between healthy human individuals. V was trimmed by 5 bases and J by 2 bases, leaving 12 bases between them. The CDR3 runs 15 residues. Germline V CDR1 and CDR2: MGHDK, SYGVNS. TCRdb's copy holds only in-frame clones and misses some; the assay was immunoSEQ multiplex PCR. The sample records around 83,000 clones, 50% to 70% being singletons. Findings and caveats of the study: Generation probability values for non-shared clonotypes were lower than those for clonotypes shared by all four donors.

Source material: memory CD8+ T cells sorted from blood. Specified subset: CD45RO+ cells pooled with CCR7-negative TemRA cells. The chain has TRBV25-1 and TRBJ2-2; D perhaps matches TRBD1 (6 bases). This TCR was sampled from a man aged 25-45 years in good health. CDR3 coding DNA: TGTGCCAGCAGTAGGACAGCTCCAAACACCGGGGAGCTGTTTTTT. Translating gives CASSRTAPNTGELFF. The whole variable domain, filled in from reference TRBV25-1 and TRBJ2-2, reads EADIYQTPRYLVIGTGKKITLECSQTMGHDKMYWYQQDPGMELHLIHYSYGVNSTEKGDLSSESTVSRIRTEHFPLTLESARPSHTSQYLCASSRTAPNTGELFFGEGSRLTVL.